This T cell receptor beta chain was recorded in a study of cytomegalovirus exposure and HLA in healthy donors. The PCR was carried out with 60 Vbeta primers and 13 Jbeta primers. Profiling relied on immunoSEQ multiplex PCR, and the TCRdb table lists in-frame clones only, not all of them. The sample carries over 150,000 clones, approximately 84% recorded once. The CDR3 runs to 15 residues. V gave up 1 base and J gave up 3 bases, with 11 bases separating them. CDR1 LNHNV and CDR2 YYDKDF come from the germline V gene (reference sequence). The specimen sequenced was PBMCs. The gene calls are TRBV15 and TRBJ2-3, with D maybe TRBD2 (5 bases). This receptor was taken from a woman in her fifties or sixties in good health and CMV-seropositive. CDR3 DNA sequence: TGTGCCACCAGCAGAGGGGCGGGTAGGACAGATACGCAGTATTTT. Its protein product is CATSRGAGRTDTQYF.